This TCR beta chain was recovered during a study of identical twins (dated by TCRdb to about 2016). With respect to the entire study: TCR alpha and beta repertoires from monozygotic twins, unrelated adults of various ages and cord blood were deep-sequenced to test whether fetal clonotypes persist. To rule out contamination, replicate twin experiments were performed at different times with different library preparation protocols.

All donors were healthy Caucasians. Miltenyi CD45RO+ enrichment and human naive T-cell isolation kits were used to isolate memory (CD45RO+) and naive T cells from PBMC. The germline V gene specifies SGHTA as CDR1 and FQGNSA as CDR2. Trimming at the junction amounts to 5 bases on V and 3 bases on J, and the germline ends lie 13 bases apart. Including the terminal cysteine and phenylalanine, the CDR3 comprises 14 residues. The kept DNA is CDR3 alone, 42 bases in frame from the first base. The library was prepared using 5' RACE. The sample was run on an Illumina HiSeq 2000. Template switching added a universal primer binding site, and the final cDNA carried a unique molecular identifier that allowed TCR cDNA molecules to be counted accurately. Specific primers in the conserved constant-segment region were used to synthesize first-strand cDNA for TCR alpha and beta chains. To control for contamination, every cDNA library was double barcoded, receiving both a SMART-Mk sample barcode and Illumina barcodes. Two successive PCR steps introduced TruSeq adapter sequences along with Illumina sample barcodes. The Illumina HiSeq platform was used with custom primers to sequence TCR alpha and beta cDNA libraries. The study's processing was this. MiGEC processed the raw reads to extract unique molecular identifiers, while MiXCR was used to determine the CDR3 positions. For each individual, recombination models were inferred using an EM algorithm with the repgenHMM and IGoR tools. Shared clonotype analysis was performed with the tcR package in R, normalizing sharing by the product of cloneset sizes. Out-of-frame nonproductive sequences were analyzed to study raw recombination free of thymic and clonal selection effects. TCRdb reprocessed the public reads (quality trimming at Q25 with fastp, clone calling with MiXCR) and kept in-frame beta chains. Rows matching on CDR3 protein sequence are summarized as one entry with the most common DNA and genes. Clone size and V and J calls follow TCRdb, not the original study. For this sample the table gives under 250,000 distinct CDR3 sequences, of which roughly a tenth were detected only once. About 5.2% of the sample comes from the top ten.

General findings and caveats noted by the study authors: Because the same donors could not be followed over many years, the conclusions depended on cross-sectional statistical analysis. Zero-insertion analyses could be partly confounded by invariant T cells such as MAIT and iNKT, though diverse VJ usage argued against such confounding for most clonotypes. Compared with coincidental sharing between unrelated individuals, out-of-frame TCR alpha sequences shared between twins had an excess of sequences with low generation probability. Excess twin sharing in beta out-of-frame sequences was weaker because fewer shared sequences lowered the signal-to-noise ratio. Abundant cord blood beta clonotypes had fewer insertions, young adult naive repertoires showed a similar but weaker trend, and memory repertoires showed no such trend. Recombination models systematically underestimated out-of-frame TCR alpha sharing in monozygotic twins but agreed with sharing between unrelated individuals.

Notes on this clonotype: What this receptor recognizes is not known. There are no base qualities to consult, and no much larger clone falls within one base.

Rearrangement joined TRBV7-2 to TRBJ1-2; the best D guess is TRBD1, with 6 bases matching. The clonotype was recovered from a woman under 30 in good health. The sample taken for sequencing was memory (CD45RO+) T cells sorted from blood. This specimen's cell subset or site label, per the study, means: CD45RO+ enriched T cells. The CDR3 reads as follows: CASSTQGQYYGYTF. The nucleotides read TGTGCCAGCAGCACCCAGGGACAATACTATGGCTACACCTTC.